This TCR beta chain was observed in a study of CD8 T cells in Susac syndrome (dated by TCRdb to between 2018 and 2021). A note on the overall study: The study used repertoire sequencing to test whether antigen drove CD8+ T cell activation and differentiation in Susac syndrome. What the research found in general, with its limitations: The number of individuals in the TCR sequencing and HLA analysis was acknowledged as relatively small.

CDR1 and CDR2, looked up from the germline V gene, are SGDLS and YYNGEE. Inclusive of the bounding cysteine and phenylalanine, the CDR3 is 16 residues long. CDR3 DNA only is kept here, 48 bases in frame from base 1. V trim: 3 bases; J trim: 2 bases; unmatched bases: 7. RNA was extracted using the RNeasy kit, and about 0.45 to 1 ug of the RNA was reverse transcribed with random hexamers. The immunoSEQ multiplex PCR assay, covering 54 Vbeta and 13 Jbeta segments, was used to amplify TCR beta CDR3 regions. Bias from PCR amplification was corrected by using a synthetic template baseline for primer optimization and for computational correction. On the study's bioinformatics: Reads were assigned to V, D and J genes according to IMGT and analyzed in immunoSEQ Analyzer, with only productive sequences retained. Clonality was calculated as one minus the Shannon entropy normalized by log2 of the number of productive unique sequences. For each patient and control, public and private clones were evaluated among the 100 most prevalent clones. A clone was defined as Susac-specific if it was absent from the healthy and MS cohorts, from some 1,100 published viral clones and from other ImmuneACCESS disease sequences. Through fastp at Q25 and MiXCR, TCRdb rebuilt clones from the public reads, retaining in-frame beta chains. Entries that share a CDR3 protein sequence are merged under the most common genes and DNA. None of the V and J calls come from the authors' own analysis; TCRdb made them. This sample comprises approximately 170,000 distinct CDR3 sequences, approximately 90% of them detected only once. Roughly 0.08% of the sample is held by the ten biggest clonotypes.

High-throughput TCR beta sequencing profiled peripheral blood CD8+ and CD4+ T cells from healthy donors, Susac syndrome patients and multiple sclerosis patients. Healthy donors were age- and sex-matched controls. Bulk CD8+ and CD4+ T cells were purified by magnetic negative isolation, while CD8+ TEMRA cells were enriched using FACS. Blood was drawn into EDTA tubes, processed within 24 hours, and PBMCs were isolated by density gradient centrifugation. PBMCs intended for TCR sequencing were cryopreserved in liquid nitrogen and were subsequently thawed in a 37 degrees C water bath. The sorted or isolated CD4+, CD8+ and CD8+ TEMRA cells had a purity of 90% or higher. This clonotype has only one observation. The antigen it recognizes is unknown. No base-level quality is on record; no much larger clone is a single base apart. Just one read gives weak support.

The sequenced sample consisted of CD4+ T cells from PBMCs. The chain links TRBV9 with TRBJ2-3, and TRBD1 aligns with 9 junction nucleotides. The TCR comes from a human donor in good health. The CDR3 region: CASSGGTGFNTDTQYF. The nucleotides are TGTGCCAGCAGCGGTGGGACAGGGTTTAACACAGATACGCAGTATTTT.